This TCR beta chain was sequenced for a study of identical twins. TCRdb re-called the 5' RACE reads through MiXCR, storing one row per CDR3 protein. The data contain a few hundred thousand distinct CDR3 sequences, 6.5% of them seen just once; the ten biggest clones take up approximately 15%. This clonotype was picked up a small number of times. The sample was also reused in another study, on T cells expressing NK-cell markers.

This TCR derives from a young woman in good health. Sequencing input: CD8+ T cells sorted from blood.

CDR3 residues: CSAKTGRSNQPQHF. In nucleotides, the CDR3 is TGCAGTGCTAAAACCGGGAGGAGCAATCAGCCCCAGCATTTT. The rearrangement uses TRBV20-1 and TRBJ1-5; D is unresolved. This CDR3 comprises 14 residues. V lost 4 bases, J lost 1 base, and 11 bases lay in between. Looked up from germline, CDR1 is DFQATT and CDR2 is SNEGSKA (reference sequence).